This TCR beta chain was observed in a study of long-term antiretroviral therapy in people with HIV. Study as a whole: The earliest samples came from an era when ART typically awaited falling CD4 counts.

V was pared by 5 bases and J by 4 bases, with 12 bases between. CDR3 length: 13 amino acids. Germline CDR1 is SEHNR and CDR2 is FQNEAQ (reference sequence). Survey level was the resolution at which the v3.0 immunoSEQ assay ran. The repertoire was sequenced with immunoSEQ multiplex PCR; TCRdb's copy has only in-frame clones and lacks some. The sample lists fewer than 25,000 clones; 90% to 95% were seen once. General study points: Clonal expansions arising prior to ART prevailed in the repertoire at every time point. No data on ART adherence, viral resistance or therapy changes.

Notes on this clone: Its antigen is still unknown.

This TCR derives from a woman between 45 and 65 years old with HIV. The chain recombines TRBV7-9 with TRBJ2-7, with no clear D. The sample here was unsorted PBMCs, taken 4.8 to 5 years after starting antiretroviral therapy. The CDR3 DNA is TGTGCCAGCAGCCCCCCTACCAGATACGAGCAGTACTTC. Residues: CASSPPTRYEQYF.